This T cell receptor beta chain is from a study of vaccination and CD4 T cells after COVID-19. Researchers used the Oncomine TCR Beta short-read assay to sequence DNA from cultured CD4+ T cells. TCRdb used MiXCR to reprocess the PCR reads, holding one entry per CDR3 protein. The table records about 15,000 distinct CDR3 sequences, around a fifth of them present only once. The CDR3 is 13 residues long. Between the trimmed V and J ends, which lost 5 bases and 8 bases, there was a span of 15 bases. Sample treatment: approximately 11-day PBMC culture with coronavirus spike peptide pools or control peptides (ViraFEST assay). ViraFEST grew antigen-specific T cells using peptide pools, then sequenced TCRs. Wells that each held approximately 2.1 million PBMCs were cultured with approximately 10 IU/ml IL-2 and approximately 9.5 ug/ml peptide pools. Only a few counts were recorded for this clonotype. Its antigen is undetermined.

The receptor comes from a human donor who received a COVID-19 vaccine. The chain uses TRBV12-3 or TRBV12-4 and TRBJ1-2; possibly TRBD1 for D (6 bases). The source was CD4+ T cells from blood, cultured in vitro, collected before SARS-CoV-2 vaccination. The CDR3 region has the DNA TGTGCCAGCAGTAGGTGGGGGGCGCAGGGCTACACCTTC. Its protein is CASSRWGAQGYTF.